This T cell receptor (beta chain) was recovered during a study of shared clonotypes between healthy human individuals. Notes on the study in general: A few donors had 5% to 6% of their naive CD4 clonotypes in common.

Sequencing used immunoSEQ multiplex PCR; TCRdb keeps in-frame clones, though not all of them. The sample lists fewer than 1.4 million clones, about four fifths occurring once. To note about this clone: Its cognate antigen is unknown. Other DNA sequences in the sample encode the same CDR3.

This clonotype was sampled from a man aged 18 to 29 in good health. Some clones in this sample may be carry-over from other donors' samples. The specimen sequenced was memory CD4+ T cells from PBMCs. The subset here: CD45RA-negative fraction.

As DNA, the CDR3 is TGTGCCAGCAGCCCCGACAGGGTCAGGGAGCAGTACTTC. Amino acid sequence: CASSPDRVREQYF. The chain joins TRBV7-3 to TRBJ2-7; TRBD1 matches 7 bases. The CDR3 is 13 amino acids. The V gene's germline CDR1 is SGHTA and CDR2 FQGTGA. Trimming cost V 5 bases and J 7 bases; bases outside gene matches: 8.